The next 23 T cell receptor beta chains were all read from a single sample in a study of breast tumors, draining lymph nodes, adjacent tissues. The lymph nodes were axillary draining lymph nodes from breast cancer patients. TCRdb processed the multiplex PCR reads anew with MiXCR; each CDR3 protein has one entry. The repertoire has over 130,000 distinct CDR3 sequences, about 30% of them found once; the top ten carry about 2.3%. Material: axillary lymph node tissue. The receptors originated from a female donor with breast cancer. Some clones in this sample may be carry-over from other donors' samples.

This clonotype was detected ten times or more. This rearrangement joins TRBV7-8 to TRBJ1-4; D is undetermined. The CDR3 loop spans 14 amino acids. CDR1 is SGHVS and CDR2 is FQNEAQ in the germline V gene. Trimming stripped 4 bases from V and 8 bases from J, with 14 bases between. CDR3 DNA sequence: TGTGCCAGCAGCTGGGGTAGTGGAGGGGAAAAACTGTTTTTT. Its protein product is CASSWGSGGEKLFF.

In its sample, this clonotype was seen a few times. A much larger clone differs from this one at a single base, so this may be a read error. Since the CDR3 does not end with the conserved phenylalanine or tryptophan, this likely comes from a read error. The J gene is TRBJ1-2, the V gene TRBV6-2 or TRBV6-3; D remains ambiguous. Per the germline V gene, CDR1 is MNHEY and CDR2 is SVGEGT. This CDR3 has 12 residues. The germline V and J ends were trimmed by 6 bases and 0 bases, with 5 bases remaining between them. CDR3 protein: CASSTANYGYTS. CDR3 DNA sequence: TGTGCCAGCAGCACAGCTAACTATGGCTACACCTCC.

The sample holds many counts of this clonotype. The chain uses TRBV11-2 and TRBJ1-2; perhaps TRBD1 as D (6 bases). Germline V gene lookup returns CDR1 SGHAT and CDR2 FQNNGV. The CDR3 consists of 14 residues. With 5 bases removed from V and 5 bases from J, the gap between germline ends came to 15 bases. The CDR3 region has the DNA TGTGCCAGCAGCCGGGTGGGAGGGGGGTATGGCTACACCTTC. Protein product: CASSRVGGGYGYTF.

J is TRBJ1-5 and V is TRBV2, with D possibly TRBD1 on 6 matching bases. CDR1 is SNHLY and CDR2 is FYNNEI in the germline V gene. Trimming shortened V by 5 bases and J by 9 bases, and 20 bases separated the two germline ends. The CDR3 spans 15 residues. The CDR3 nucleotides are TGTGCCAGCAGTACCCAGGGGCCCCCGGGGTCGCCCCAGCATTTT. This encodes CASSTQGPPGSPQHF.

Many counts were recorded for this clonotype. CDR3 sequence (DNA): TGTGCCAGCAGCTTAGGATTGACAGGGACTGAGCAGTTCTTC. This gives the protein CASSLGLTGTEQFF. V usage is TRBV7-8 and J usage is TRBJ2-1, with 7 bases aligning to TRBD1. With V trimmed by 1 base and J by 9 bases, 6 bases remained unmatched. The germline gives CDR1 SGHVS, CDR2 FQNEAQ. This CDR3 has 14 amino acids.

This clonotype was counted a few times. A much bigger clone sits one base away, suggesting this may be a read error. The J gene is TRBJ2-1, the V gene TRBV11-2; D is unresolved. Looked up from germline, CDR1 is SGHAT and CDR2 is FQNNGV. The CDR3 is 13 amino acids. V lost 1 base and J lost 10, with 11 bases in between. The CDR3 is CASSLGVVAEQFF. DNA of the CDR3: TGTGCCAGCAGCTTAGGTGTGGTAGCCGAGCAGTTCTTC. Supplemented by reference TRBV11-2 and TRBJ2-1, the full variable domain reads EAGVAQSPRYKIIEKRQSVAFWCNPISGHATLYWYQQILGQGPKLLIQFQNNGVVDDSQLPKDRFSAERLKGVDSTLKIQPAKLEDSAVYLCASSLGVVAEQFFGPGTRLTVL.

This clonotype was seen at least ten times. V is TRBV20-1 and J is TRBJ1-4; TRBD1 might be the D (5 bases). The CDR3 length is 11 residues. V was shortened by 7 bases and J by 8 bases, with 11 bases between the two germline ends. Germline V gene sequence: CDR1 DFQATT, CDR2 SNEGSKA (reference sequence). The CDR3 nucleotides read TGCAGTGTCGCGGGGGGAGAAAAACTGTTTTTT. It encodes CSVAGGEKLFF.

This clonotype has a count of ten or more. The rearrangement uses TRBV6-1 and TRBJ2-2; 9 nucleotides line up with TRBD1. The CDR3 sequence is 16 residues long. J gave up 4 bases and V 6 bases, and 9 bases lay outside the gene matches. In germline, CDR1 is MNHNS, CDR2 SASEGT. In DNA, the CDR3 is TGTGCCAGCAGACAGGGGGCGAAGTTGCCCACCGGGGAGCTGTTTTTT. Protein: CASRQGAKLPTGELFF.

As concerns this clonotype: Because the CDR3's place on the DNA is in doubt, the DNA is left out and the CDR3 is given as listed by TCRdb. The genes are TRBV5-1 and TRBJ1-6. Germline V CDR1 and CDR2: SGHRS, YFSETQ. The CDR3 has 18 amino acids, counting both end residues. Here the CDR3 reads CASSFYICSARVDSPLHF.

About this clonotype: A read error may explain this, as a much larger clone is one base away. The V call is TRBV18, the J call TRBJ1-4, with D possibly matching TRBD1 (6 bases). This CDR3 comprises 15 residues. Germline CDR1 KGHSH, CDR2 LQKENI. CDR3 protein: CASSLGQSTNEKLCF. CDR3 in DNA: TGTGCCAGCTCACTCGGACAGTCAACTAATGAAAAACTGTGTTTT.

This clonotype occurred many times. CDR3 DNA sequence: TGTGCCAGCAGTCAGACAGGGGAACAGCCCCAGCATTTT. The encoded protein is CASSQTGEQPQHF. The gene calls are TRBV6-2 or TRBV6-3 and TRBJ1-5, with 8 nucleotides matching TRBD1. CDR3 length: 13 residues. Germline V gene sequence: CDR1 MNHEY, CDR2 SVGEGT. Trimming removed 5 bases from V and 7 bases from J; junction bases left unmatched: 4.

Turning to this clonotype: A clone one base away is much larger, so this may be a read error. The rearrangement joins TRBV6-1 to TRBJ2-5, with D perhaps TRBD1 or TRBD2 (7 bases each). V lost 10 bases, J lost 5 bases, and 14 bases lay in between. In germline, CDR1 is MNHNS, CDR2 SASEGT. The CDR3 extends over 12 amino acids. The CDR3 loop is CANRGGVETQYF. CDR3 DNA sequence: TGTGCCAACAGGGGAGGGGTTGAGACCCAGTACTTC.

The gene calls are TRBV7-9 and TRBJ2-7, with a possible D match to TRBD1 (5 bases). CDR3 length: 15 residues. Germline CDR1 and CDR2: SEHNR and FQNEAQ (reference sequence). The CDR3 sequence is CASSSWTSASYEQHV. The CDR3 bases are TGTGCCAGCAGCTCCTGGACATCCGCCTCCTACGAGCAGCACGTC.

Turning to this clonotype: The junction departs from germline at one end; a sequencing error may be responsible. V usage is TRBV5-5 and J usage is TRBJ2-5; D is perhaps TRBD2 (6 bases). Germline-derived CDR1 and CDR2 are SGHKS and YYEKEE (reference sequence). The CDR3 sequence is 13 residues long. The CDR3 nucleotides are TGCGCCAGCAGCTTGTACGGGGGTGAGACCCAGTACTTC. It codes for CASSLYGGETQYF. The full variable domain, with the rest looked up from reference TRBV5-5 and TRBJ2-5, is DAGVTQSPTHLIKTRGQQVTLRCSPISGHKSVSWYQQVLGQGPQFIFQYYEKEERGRGNFPDRFSARQFPNYSSELNVNALLLGDSALYLCASSLYGGETQYFGPGTRLLVL.

J is TRBJ1-3 and V is TRBV6-5; D may be TRBD1 (5 bases). Germline CDR1 reads MNHEY; CDR2 reads SVGAGI. The CDR3 contains 14 residues. V lost 5 bases, J lost 3 bases, and 11 bases lay in between. The CDR3 DNA sequence: TGTGCCAGCAGTCAACCGGGGGGTGGAAACACCATATATTTT. Protein product: CASSQPGGGNTIYF.

On this clonotype: Sequence at one end of the junction differs from germline and may be a read error. This chain joins TRBV6-2 or TRBV6-3 and TRBJ2-3, with 8 bases matching TRBD2. The length of the CDR3 is 16 residues. Germline V gives CDR1 MNHEY, CDR2 SVGEGT. CDR3 residues: CASSHSTPGGTRAQYF. CDR3 DNA: TGTGCCAGCAGTCACTCGACCCCGGGGGGGACCCGGGCGCAGTATTTT.

For this clonotype: One base away lies a much larger clone, so this may be a sequencing read error. The chain is built from TRBV6-6 and TRBJ1-4; 7 positions match TRBD1. The junction had 13 bases not matched to a gene; V was cut back by 5 bases and J by 7 bases. The CDR3 has 16 residues. Per germline, CDR1 MNHNY and CDR2 SVGAGI (reference sequence). The DNA for the CDR3 is TGTGCCAGCAGTCACAGAACAGGGGATAGTATTGAAAAACTGTTTTTT. It encodes CASSHRTGDSIEKLFF.

About this clonotype: An end of the junction does not agree with germline; a read error may underlie this. The chain has TRBV28 and TRBJ1-2, with unresolved D. Germline V gives CDR1 MDHEN, CDR2 SYDVKM. This CDR3 comprises 12 residues. The CDR3 here is CASSSANYSYTF. Here the CDR3 DNA reads TGTGCCAGCAGCTCAGCGAACTATAGCTACACCTTC.

This clonotype was observed at least ten times. The CDR3 protein is CASSRDRGLDTQYF. DNA of the CDR3: TGTGCCAGCAGCCGGGACAGGGGGCTGGATACGCAGTATTTT. This chain uses TRBV2 with TRBJ2-3; TRBD1 aligns across 12 bases. V trimming: 6 bases; J trimming: 6 bases; junction bases outside the gene matches: 4. There are 14 residues in the CDR3. CDR1 and CDR2 (germline): SNHLY, FYNNEI.

Regarding this clonotype: In this CDR3 the conserved last residue, phenylalanine or tryptophan, is missing, so a read error is likely. The chain combines TRBV11-1 with TRBJ2-2; a weak D match, TRBD1 (6 bases). Germline V gives CDR1 SGHAT, CDR2 FQDESV (reference sequence). V was trimmed by 1 base and J by 1 base, leaving 13 bases between them. The length of the CDR3 is 17 residues. CDR3 bases: TGTGCCAGCAGCTTAGGTAGTTGGGACAAGAACACCGGGGAGCTGTTTCTT. Its protein product is CASSLGSWDKNTGELFL.

The genes are TRBV27 and TRBJ1-1, with D maybe TRBD1 (5 bases). The V gene lost 6 bases and the J gene lost 1 base, with 9 bases spanning the gap. The CDR3 is 13 amino acids. The V gene's germline CDR1 is MNHEY and CDR2 SMNVEV (reference sequence). CDR3 sequence reads: CASRSQGNTEAFF. CDR3 nucleotides: TGTGCCAGCAGGAGCCAGGGGAACACTGAAGCTTTCTTT.

At least ten counts were recorded for this clonotype. The chain couples TRBV5-6 to TRBJ1-4; 8 bases line up with TRBD1. This CDR3 contains 14 residues. The ends lost 2 bases at V and 6 bases at J; junction bases unmatched: 3. CDR1 and CDR2 (germline): SGHDT, YYEEEE. DNA for the CDR3: TGTGCCAGCAGCTTCGACAGGGGATATGAAAAACTGTTTTTT. This encodes CASSFDRGYEKLFF.

This clonotype was counted ten times or more. The genes are TRBV20-1 and TRBJ2-7; D ambiguous. Trimming stripped 0 bases from V and 4 bases from J, with 13 bases between. Germline V gene data show CDR1 as DFQATT and CDR2 as SNEGSKA (reference sequence). This CDR3 is built from 14 residues. The CDR3 region has the DNA TGCAGTGCTAGAGATCTGATATACAGATACGAGCAGTACTTC. Protein product: CSARDLIYRYEQYF.